Each of the 24 T cell receptor beta chains below was sequenced from the same sample in a study of control samples from healthy donors and cancer patients (dated by TCRdb to between 2020 and 2021). Library construction relied on the immunoSEQ multiplex PCR assay. TCRdb retrieved this table from immuneACCESS and kept in-frame rearrangements only. Not all clones are present; in checked studies, unresolved V genes account for under half, and no reason is known for the remainder. Counted in this sample were about 81,000 clones; roughly 94% of them appeared once. The leading ten clones occupy about 5% of the sample. Sequences were obtained from blood. Receptors originate from a woman aged 18-29 years in good health.

The chain carries TRBV10-2 and TRBJ1-2, with 7 nucleotides matching TRBD1. CDR3 length: 12 amino acids. CDR1 is WSHSY and CDR2 is SAAADI in the germline V gene. After removal of 10 bases from V and 4 bases from J, the junction contained 6 bases not matched to a gene. Here the CDR3 DNA reads TGCGCCATCCTACAGGGGAGCTATGGCTACACCTTC. It translates to CAILQGSYGYTF.

This sequence joins TRBV19 and TRBJ2-2, with no clear D. Trimming cost V 3 bases and J 7 bases, with 9 bases left between them. The germline V gene encodes CDR1 LNHDA and CDR2 SQIVND (reference sequence). The CDR3 covers 13 residues. For the CDR3, the DNA is TGTGCCAGTAGTATGGGGTTTGGCGGGGAGCTGTTTTTT. This encodes CASSMGFGGELFF.

The genes are TRBV7-2 and TRBJ2-1; possible D gene TRBD2, 5 bases. The V and J ends lost 5 bases and 4 bases respectively, with 18 bases between them. This CDR3 spans 16 amino acids. Germline V lookup: CDR1 SGHTA, CDR2 FQGNSA. The CDR3 DNA is TGTGCCAGCAGCCCCCTTGGGAGCGCCTCTTACAATGAGCAGTTCTTC. Its protein is CASSPLGSASYNEQFF.

V and J are TRBV12-3 or TRBV12-4 and TRBJ2-7; maybe TRBD2 (5 bases). The CDR3 contains 13 residues. The V end was cut by 6 bases, the J end by 6 bases, with 15 bases between. The CDR3 protein is CASSLAGGIEQYF. CDR3 nucleotide sequence: TGTGCCAGCAGCCTAGCTGGTGGAATCGAGCAGTACTTC.

The chain carries TRBV2 and TRBJ1-5; weak D call: TRBD1 (5 bases). V lost 4 bases and J lost 6, with 7 bases in between. This CDR3 has 12 amino acids. Germline V gene lookup returns CDR1 SNHLY and CDR2 FYNNEI. CDR3 region: CASSGRGQPQHF. CDR3 in DNA: TGTGCCAGCAGTGGTAGGGGTCAGCCCCAGCATTTT.

V is TRBV28 and J is TRBJ1-2, with D unclear. Germline CDR1 and CDR2: MDHEN and SYDVKM. This CDR3 has 13 residues. V was shortened by 5 bases and J by 4 bases, with 11 bases between the two germline ends. This CDR3 is CASSPLMSYGYTF. CDR3 in DNA: TGTGCCAGCAGTCCTCTTATGAGCTATGGCTACACCTTC.

The V call is TRBV3-1 (or the pseudogene TRBV3-2), the J call TRBJ2-1, with a weak D call TRBD1 (6 bases). Per germline, CDR1 LGHDT and CDR2 YNNKEL (reference sequence). The V end lost 5 bases, the J end lost 0 bases, and 14 bases lay between the germline ends. The CDR3 length is 16 residues. CDR3 residues: CASSGRQARSYNEQFF. CDR3 bases: TGTGCCAGCAGCGGACGACAGGCCCGCTCCTACAATGAGCAGTTCTTC.

The chain employs TRBV11-2 and TRBJ2-4; D is tentatively TRBD1 or TRBD2 (5 bases each). The germline CDR1 and CDR2 sequences are SGHAT and FQNNGV. The CDR3 has 15 residues. The ends were cut back, 2 bases at V and 3 bases at J, with 11 bases in the middle. The chain's CDR3 is CASSLTVGDKNIQYF. Here the CDR3 DNA reads TGTGCCAGCAGCTTAACAGTGGGGGACAAAAACATTCAGTACTTC.

This rearrangement joins TRBV5-1 to TRBJ1-1; D uncertain. V lost 2 bases to trimming and J lost 1 base, with 15 bases between them. The CDR3 loop spans 16 amino acids. CDR1 and CDR2 from the germline V gene are SGHRS and YFSETQ. The CDR3 loop reads CASSFRGFLQNTEAFF. In DNA, the CDR3 is TGCGCCAGCAGCTTCCGTGGGTTTCTCCAGAACACTGAAGCTTTCTTT. Looking up the rest from reference TRBV5-1 and TRBJ1-1 gives the full variable domain: KAGVTQTPRYLIKTRGQQVTLSCSPISGHRSVSWYQQTPGQGLQFLFEYFSETQRNKGNFPGRFSGRQFSNSRSEMNVSTLELGDSALYLCASSFRGFLQNTEAFFGQGTRLTVV.

The chain combines TRBV24-1 with TRBJ2-3, with 7 bases that match TRBD1. The V gene end was trimmed by 5 bases and the J gene end by 2 bases; junction bases not matched to a gene: 6. The CDR3 length is 15 residues. Germline V gives CDR1 KGHDR, CDR2 SFDVKD. The chain's CDR3 is CATSVMGQNTDTQYF. CDR3 DNA: TGTGCCACCAGTGTCATGGGACAGAACACAGATACGCAGTATTTT.

V usage is TRBV15 and J usage is TRBJ1-2, with D uncertain. Germline V gene lookup returns CDR1 LNHNV and CDR2 YYDKDF (reference sequence). The CDR3 is 15 amino acids. Trimming left V 1 base short and J 3 bases short, with 12 bases between. This CDR3 reads CATSRVPRRDYGYTF. The CDR3 DNA follows: TGTGCCACCAGCAGAGTTCCACGTAGGGACTATGGCTACACCTTC.

This clone was counted between two and nine times. The chain links TRBV6-1 to TRBJ2-1; TRBD2 matches 9 bases. Trimming removed 1 base from V and 7 bases from J; junction bases left unmatched: 5. The CDR3 contains 15 residues. The germline CDR1 and CDR2 sequences are MNHNS and SASEGT. DNA of the CDR3: TGTGCCAGCAGTGAAGATAGCGGGAGTACGAATGAGCAGTTCTTC. Protein sequence: CASSEDSGSTNEQFF.

The gene calls are TRBV27 and TRBJ1-1; D is unclear. Germline assignment: CDR1 MNHEY and CDR2 SMNVEV (reference sequence). The CDR3 spans 14 residues. V lost 5 bases and J lost 2, with 12 bases in between. The CDR3 is CASSRIGPNTEAFF. CDR3 sequence (DNA): TGTGCCAGCAGTCGAATAGGGCCTAACACTGAAGCTTTCTTT.

The chain is built from TRBV6-2 or TRBV6-3 and TRBJ2-1, with D unclear. The V gene's germline CDR1 is MNHEY and CDR2 SVGEGT. The CDR3 spans 13 residues. The V gene lost 2 bases and the J gene lost 10 bases, with 12 bases spanning the gap. For the CDR3, the DNA is TGTGCCAGCAGTTACGGTTCTGCGTGGGAGCAGTTCTTC. Translation: CASSYGSAWEQFF.

The chain employs TRBV6-5 and TRBJ2-7, with D unclear. V lost 4 bases, J lost 3 bases, and 10 bases lay in between. The CDR3 covers 13 residues. Germline CDR1 reads MNHEY; CDR2 reads SVGAGI. CDR3 protein: CASSSRPDYEQYF. In DNA form, the CDR3 reads TGTGCCAGCAGTTCCCGACCGGACTACGAGCAGTACTTC.

This chain uses TRBV29-1 with TRBJ2-1; 8 bases line up with TRBD2. CDR3 length: 13 amino acids. CDR1 and CDR2 from the germline V gene are SQVTM and ANQGSEA. V gave up 4 bases and J gave up 6 bases; unmatched junction bases: 5. The CDR3 here is CSVAGTSSNEQFF. The CDR3 bases are TGCAGCGTTGCCGGGACTAGTTCCAATGAGCAGTTCTTC.

The chain recombines TRBV15 with TRBJ2-2, with D possibly called TRBD1 or TRBD2 (5 bases each). Germline V gene sequence: CDR1 LNHNV, CDR2 YYDKDF (reference sequence). Trimming pared 3 bases from V and 3 bases from J, leaving 8 bases between. The CDR3 totals 14 residues. The CDR3 here is CATSRGDDTGELFF. In DNA, the CDR3 is TGTGCCACCAGCAGGGGGGACGACACCGGGGAGCTGTTTTTT.

The chain combines TRBV9 with TRBJ2-3, with TRBD2 identical over 9 bases. Per germline, CDR1 SGDLS and CDR2 YYNGEE. V shed 4 bases and J 3 bases; nucleotides not matched to a gene: 15. The CDR3 extends over 18 amino acids. CDR3 region: CASSPHLGGGARTDTQYF. In nucleotides, the CDR3 is TGTGCCAGCAGCCCACATTTAGGCGGGGGGGCCCGAACAGATACGCAGTATTTT.

This chain links TRBV6-2 or TRBV6-3 with TRBJ2-7; 12 bases agree with TRBD1. V gave up 6 bases and J gave up 5 bases; unmatched junction bases: 8. CDR1 and CDR2 (germline): MNHEY, SVGEGT. This CDR3 spans 15 amino acids. CDR3 sequence reads: CASSSGTGGPNEQYF. In nucleotides, the CDR3 is TGTGCCAGCAGCTCCGGGACAGGGGGCCCAAACGAGCAGTACTTC.

The chain uses TRBV10-3 and TRBJ2-1; tentative D call: TRBD2 (5 bases). Germline CDR1 ENHRY, CDR2 SYGVKD. With 1 base removed from V and 0 bases from J, the gap between germline ends came to 16 bases. The CDR3 is 18 residues long. CDR3 sequence: CAISEFLPGELSYNEQFF. The CDR3, as DNA: TGTGCCATCAGTGAGTTTCTCCCCGGGGAGCTCTCCTACAATGAGCAGTTCTTC.

The rearrangement uses TRBV19 and TRBJ1-5; TRBD1 might be the D (5 bases). The CDR3 consists of 15 residues. V dropped 7 bases and J dropped 3 bases, with 16 bases sitting between them. From germline, CDR1 is LNHDA and CDR2 SQIVND (reference sequence). CDR3 sequence reads: CASIGGTGPNQPQHF. DNA of the CDR3: TGTGCCAGTATTGGGGGAACAGGTCCCAATCAGCCCCAGCATTTT.

The rearrangement uses TRBV2 and TRBJ2-5, with 7 bases fitting TRBD1. V shed 5 bases and J 5 bases; nucleotides not matched to a gene: 8. There are 14 residues in the CDR3. Germline values: CDR1 SNHLY, CDR2 FYNNEI. The DNA for the CDR3 is TGTGCCAGCAGTCCACAGGGGTCGCGGGAGACCCAGTACTTC. This gives the protein CASSPQGSRETQYF.

This sequence joins TRBV4-3 and TRBJ1-5, with 9 bases aligning to TRBD1. V lost 0 bases to trimming and J lost 3 bases; unmatched junction nucleotides: 6. This CDR3 is 17 amino acids long. Germline CDR1 reads LGHNA; CDR2 reads YSLEER. The CDR3 reads CASSQDPDRGVNQPQHF. The CDR3 region has the DNA TGCGCCAGCAGCCAAGACCCGGACAGGGGTGTCAATCAGCCCCAGCATTTT.

The chain couples TRBV7-2 to TRBJ1-2, with D tentatively TRBD1 (5 bases). Germline assignment: CDR1 SGHTA and CDR2 FQGNSA. The CDR3 sequence is 13 residues long. V lost 1 base, J lost 9 bases, and 12 bases lay in between. CDR3 amino acids: CASSLDNRSSYTF. The CDR3 region has the DNA TGTGCCAGCAGCTTAGATAACAGGAGTAGCTACACCTTC. Filled out from reference TRBV7-2 and TRBJ1-2, the complete variable domain reads GAGVSQSPSNKVTEKGKDVELRCDPISGHTALYWYRQSLGQGLEFLIYFQGNSAPDKSGLPSDRFSAERTGGSVSTLTIQRTQQEDSAVYLCASSLDNRSSYTFGSGTRLTVV.